The T cell receptor (beta chain) described here comes from a study of Ad26.COV2.S vaccination and SARS-CoV-2 variants (dated by TCRdb to 2020 to 2023). Regarding the research as a whole: Donors in the vaccine arm were drawn from COV1001, a multicentre, randomized, double-blind, placebo-controlled phase I-IIa trial testing Ad26.COV2.S in healthy adults. Dosing of Ad26.COV2.S was intramuscular, at either 5x10^10 or 1x10^11 viral particles, delivered as one shot or as two shots spaced 56 days apart. The specificity and breadth of SARS-CoV-2-reactive T cell receptors after Ad26.COV2.S vaccination were assessed by TCRbeta repertoire sequencing. A total of some 30 samples were included in the TCR-sequenced set, comprising some 20 Ad26.COV2.S vaccine recipients, 5 placebo recipients and 8 SARS-CoV-2 convalescent individuals. Trial participants were randomized into five groups of five: low-dose or high-dose Ad26.COV2.S given once or twice, or placebo on both occasions. Investigators did not know the trial group allocation while performing experiments and assessing outcomes. Study-wide conclusions, independent of this receptor: Comparing responses between vaccine doses or regimens was not something the study was powered to do. Higher spike-specific TCR breadth was observed in Ad26.COV2.S recipients than in placebo recipients (P = 0.0014). Substantial breadth of spike-specific CD8+ and CD4+ T cell responses was reported after vaccination. It was noted by the authors that total T cell responses may have been underestimated by the TCR breadth and depth analyses. Comparable non-spike TCR breadth was observed between vaccine and placebo recipients, consistent with only spike being contained in the vaccine.

What this sample's treatment or condition label stands for: roughly 20 received Ad26.COV2.S at low or high dose, single or two shots; roughly five received placebo; per-sample allocation not given. Repertoires of vaccine and placebo recipients were sequenced from samples collected on day 63 after the first injection. Cohort 1b enrolled 25 or so adults aged 18-55 years at a single site in Boston, USA, between 29 July and 7 August 2020. Ad26.COV2.S was a replication-incompetent adenovirus type 26 vector that expressed a prefusion-stabilized SARS-CoV-2 spike protein derived from the original Wuhan strain. As concerns this clone: It has no known antigen specificity. No base quality information exists; no much larger clone differs at one position.

The immunoSEQ Assay was used to sequence TCRbeta CDR3 regions. After extraction, genomic DNA underwent amplification by bias-controlled multiplex PCR, followed by high-throughput sequencing. Turning to the authors' computational methods: To quantify the absolute abundance of each unique TCRbeta CDR3 region, sequences were collapsed and filtered. T cell fraction was estimated by normalizing TCRbeta template counts to usable DNA, with usable DNA measured through amplification of reference genes found in all nucleated cells. Repertoire TCRs were annotated as SARS-CoV-2-specific by exact matching of V gene, CDR3 amino acid sequence and J gene to a known reactive TCR set. The reference SARS-CoV-2 TCR set was obtained from MIRA and was filtered for enrichment in COVID-19-positive ImmuneCODE repertoires, whereby public or cross-reactive TCRs were removed. Based on the MIRA antigens, annotated TCRs were further analysed at the level of specific ORF or position within ORF. Depth was the summed frequency of annotated unique rearrangements, while breadth was defined as annotated unique rearrangements over total unique productive rearrangements. TCR breadth was compared between groups using two-sided Wilcoxon rank-sum tests. TCRdb limited this immuneACCESS table to in-frame rearrangements with V and J called. A share of clones is missing; checked studies link under half to unresolved V genes, and the rest is unexplained. V and J calls plus clone size are reproduced from that table; the DNA served to infer D and trimming. The sample table shows roughly 240,000 clones, and roughly 90% are seen once. Roughly a tenth of the sample goes to the ten largest clones.

The CDR3 spans 15 residues, from the cysteine through the phenylalanine. The entry retains the CDR3 DNA only, 45 bases that are in frame from base 1. CDR1 and CDR2, per the germline V gene (reference sequence), are LGHDT and YNNKEL. Deletion took 4 bases off V and 6 bases off J, with a span of 17 bases between the germline ends. This receptor was taken from a person between 18 and 65 years old who received the Ad26.COV2.S COVID-19 vaccine or a placebo. Sequencing was performed on peripheral blood, taken in a trial of Ad26.COV2.S vaccine versus placebo. In this chain, TRBV3-1 (or the pseudogene TRBV3-2) is recombined with TRBJ2-3; the D gene is perhaps TRBD2, on 6 matching bases. The sequence in DNA is TGTGCCAGCAGCCCCGGCGCGGGGACCTCGGATACGCAGTATTTT. Translated, it reads CASSPGAGTSDTQYF.